What follows describes a single T cell receptor beta chain. Its antigen is unidentified. The sample belongs to a study of identical twins. Study-level findings and limits: Memory repertoires lacked the insertion deficit that abundant cord blood beta clonotypes showed.

The germline V gene has CDR1 SGDLS and CDR2 YYNGEE. The V and J ends lost 0 bases and 0 bases respectively, with 7 bases between them. The CDR3 totals 15 residues. MiXCR, applied by TCRdb to the 5' RACE reads, yields one record per CDR3 protein. The sample yields a few hundred thousand distinct CDR3 sequences, roughly 7.1% seen once. These data also formed part of another study, on T cells expressing NK-cell markers. That source notes: Seven sequenced donors out of eight were HCMV-seropositive, one seronegative.

This TCR was recovered from a woman aged 18-29 years in good health. The rearrangement joins TRBV9 to TRBJ2-1, with TRBD2 as a possible D gene (5 bases). Sequenced: CD8+ T cells sorted from blood. The CDR3 DNA reads as TGTGCCAGCAGCGTAGCCGGGGTCTCCTACAATGAGCAGTTCTTC. Protein sequence: CASSVAGVSYNEQFF.